The T cell receptor (beta chain) under discussion was sequenced for a study of blood T cell repertoires in COVID-19. Across the whole study: Collection of acute and convalescent COVID-19 samples took place in the United States, Italy and Spain. Nucleic acid was either cDNA or gDNA, and it came from T cells, B-cell-depleted T cells, or PBMCs.

V lost 1 base and J lost 1; bases outside the gene matches: 6. Germline CDR1 and CDR2: SGHVS and FNYEAQ. CDR3 length: 19 amino acids. Assay: immunoSEQ multiplex PCR; the TCRdb copy retains only in-frame clones and omits some. Among around 280,000 clones listed, 87% were seen once. J is TRBJ2-6 and V is TRBV7-6; 11 bases fit TRBD1. This TCR was recovered from a woman aged 50 to 60 who had recovered from COVID-19. Sequencing was carried out using peripheral blood. The CDR3 is CASSLGTGGLASGANVLTF. The CDR3, as DNA: TGTGCCAGCAGCTTAGGGACAGGGGGCTTAGCTTCTGGGGCCAACGTCCTGACTTTC.